The 4 T cell receptor beta chains below all came from one sample that was sequenced in a study of cytomegalovirus exposure and HLA in healthy donors. Vbeta (60) and Jbeta (13) primers were used in the PCR. Some clones are missing from TCRdb's copy, which holds only in-frame ones; the method was immunoSEQ multiplex PCR. The table has approximately 100,000 clones, 65% to 75% seen once. The specimen was PBMCs. These receptors came from a man aged 35-49 years in good health and CMV-seropositive.

V is TRBV13 and J is TRBJ1-2; D unresolved. The V end was cut by 5 bases, the J end by 3 bases, with 13 bases between. This CDR3 comprises 14 residues. CDR1 is PRHDT, CDR2 FYEKMQ, per germline (reference sequence). In DNA, the CDR3 is TGTGCCAGCAGCCCCGCCGAGAATTACTATGGCTACACCTTC. Translation: CASSPAENYYGYTF.

This clone appeared a single time. V and J are TRBV21-1 and TRBJ1-4; TRBD1 reflects the table's D call only, with no check against the DNA. TRBV21-1 is a recognized pseudogene. The CDR3 loop spans 16 amino acids. CDR3 in amino acids: CASSKDRGPGWRKLFF. In DNA, the CDR3 is TGTGCCAGCAGCAAGGACAGGGGGCCTGGGTGGAGAAAACTGTTTTTT.

The chain uses TRBV5-4 and TRBJ1-4; 9 bases match TRBD1. Losses at the gene ends were 2 bases for V and 8 bases for J; bases not matched to a gene: 1. Germline V lookup: CDR1 SGHNT, CDR2 YYREEE (reference sequence). The CDR3 contains 13 residues. CDR3 loop: CASSLQGAEKLFF. Written as DNA, the CDR3 is TGTGCCAGCAGCTTACAGGGGGCCGAAAAACTGTTTTTT.

The chain has TRBV30 and TRBJ2-7; D remains unclear. This CDR3 comprises 13 residues. Germline-derived CDR1 and CDR2 are GTSNPN and SVGIG (reference sequence). V dropped 5 bases and J dropped 4 bases, with 15 bases sitting between them. This CDR3 is CAWARRSRYEQYF. The CDR3 region has the DNA TGTGCCTGGGCGAGAAGGAGCCGTTACGAGCAGTACTTC.